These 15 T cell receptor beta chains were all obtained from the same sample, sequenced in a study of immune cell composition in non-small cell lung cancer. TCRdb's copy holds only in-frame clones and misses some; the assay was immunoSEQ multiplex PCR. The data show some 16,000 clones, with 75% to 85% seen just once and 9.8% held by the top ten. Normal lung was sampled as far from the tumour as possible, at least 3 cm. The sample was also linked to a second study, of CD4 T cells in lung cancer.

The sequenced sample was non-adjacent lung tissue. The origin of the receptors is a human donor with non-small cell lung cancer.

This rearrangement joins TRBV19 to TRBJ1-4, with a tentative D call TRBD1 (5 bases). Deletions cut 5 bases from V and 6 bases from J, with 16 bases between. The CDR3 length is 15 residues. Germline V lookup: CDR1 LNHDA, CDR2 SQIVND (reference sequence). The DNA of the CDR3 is TGTGCCAGTAGTCCCCGGAGGGGCAGGGATGAAAAACTGTTTTTT. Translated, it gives CASSPRRGRDEKLFF.

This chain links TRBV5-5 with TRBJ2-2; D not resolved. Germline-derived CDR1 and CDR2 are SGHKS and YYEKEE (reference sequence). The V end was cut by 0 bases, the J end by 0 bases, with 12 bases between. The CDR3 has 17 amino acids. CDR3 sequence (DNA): TGTGCCAGCAGCTTGGCGGGTTGGGCAGCGAACACCGGGGAGCTGTTTTTT. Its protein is CASSLAGWAANTGELFF.

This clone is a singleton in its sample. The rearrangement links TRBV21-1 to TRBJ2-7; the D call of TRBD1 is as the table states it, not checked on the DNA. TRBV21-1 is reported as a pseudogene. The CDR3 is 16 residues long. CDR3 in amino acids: CASSKVRGQGWREQYF. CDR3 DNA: TGTGCCAGCAGCAAAGTGAGGGGACAGGGGTGGCGCGAGCAGTACTTC.

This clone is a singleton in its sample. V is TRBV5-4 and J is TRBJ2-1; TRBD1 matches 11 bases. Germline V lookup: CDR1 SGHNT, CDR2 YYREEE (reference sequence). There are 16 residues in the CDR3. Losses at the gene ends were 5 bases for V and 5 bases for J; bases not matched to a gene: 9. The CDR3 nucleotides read TGTGCCAGCAGTAAGGCGCCGGGACAGGGGGACAATGAGCAGTTCTTC. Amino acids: CASSKAPGQGDNEQFF.

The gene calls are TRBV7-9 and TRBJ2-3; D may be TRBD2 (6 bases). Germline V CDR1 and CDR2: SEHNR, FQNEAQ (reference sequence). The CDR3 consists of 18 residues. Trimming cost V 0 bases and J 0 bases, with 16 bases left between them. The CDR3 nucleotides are TGTGCCAGCAGCTTAGCGGGGACCACCGGGGGTAGCACAGATACGCAGTATTTT. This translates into CASSLAGTTGGSTDTQYF.

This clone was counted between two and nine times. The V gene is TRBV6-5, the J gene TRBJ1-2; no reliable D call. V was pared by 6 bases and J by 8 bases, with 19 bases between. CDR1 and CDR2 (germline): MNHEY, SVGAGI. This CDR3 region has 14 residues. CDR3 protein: CASRAPGGKGGYTF. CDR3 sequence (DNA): TGTGCCAGCAGAGCACCGGGAGGAAAGGGAGGCTACACCTTC.

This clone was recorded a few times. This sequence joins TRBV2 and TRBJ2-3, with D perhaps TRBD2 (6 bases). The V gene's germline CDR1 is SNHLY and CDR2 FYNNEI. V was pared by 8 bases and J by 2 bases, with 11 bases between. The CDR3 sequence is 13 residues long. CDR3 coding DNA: TGTGCCAGCCGCGGGGAGAACACAGATACGCAGTATTTT. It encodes CASRGENTDTQYF. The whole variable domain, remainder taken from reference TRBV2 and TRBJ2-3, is EPEVTQTPSHQVTQMGQEVILRCVPISNHLYFYWYRQILGQKVEFLVSFYNNEISEKSEIFDDQFSVERPDGSNFTLKIRSTKLEDSAMYFCASRGENTDTQYFGPGTRLTVL.

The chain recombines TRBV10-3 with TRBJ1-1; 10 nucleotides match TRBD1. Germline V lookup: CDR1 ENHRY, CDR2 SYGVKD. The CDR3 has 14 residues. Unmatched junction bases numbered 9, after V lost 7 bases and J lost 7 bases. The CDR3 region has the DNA TGTGCCATCAAATCCGGACAGGGGGAGGATGAAGCTTTCTTT. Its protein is CAIKSGQGEDEAFF.

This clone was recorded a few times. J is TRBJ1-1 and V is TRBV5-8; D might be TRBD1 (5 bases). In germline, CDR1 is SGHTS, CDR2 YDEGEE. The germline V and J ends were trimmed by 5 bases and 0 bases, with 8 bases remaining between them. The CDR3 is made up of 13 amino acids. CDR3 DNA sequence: TGTGCCAGCAGACGACAGCTGAACACTGAAGCTTTCTTT. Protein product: CASRRQLNTEAFF.

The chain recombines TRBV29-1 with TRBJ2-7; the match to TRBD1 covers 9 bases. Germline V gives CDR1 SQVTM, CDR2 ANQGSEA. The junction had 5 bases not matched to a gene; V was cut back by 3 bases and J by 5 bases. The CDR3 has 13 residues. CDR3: CSVEGTGLDEQYF. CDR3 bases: TGCAGCGTTGAGGGGACAGGGTTGGACGAGCAGTACTTC.

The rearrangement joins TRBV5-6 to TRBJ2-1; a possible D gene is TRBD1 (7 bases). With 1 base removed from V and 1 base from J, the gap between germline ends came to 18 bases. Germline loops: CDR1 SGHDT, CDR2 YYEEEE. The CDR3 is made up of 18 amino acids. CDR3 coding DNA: TGTGCCAGCAGCTTGAGGAGGGGGCAGGCAAGGTCCTACAATGAGCAGTTCTTC. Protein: CASSLRRGQARSYNEQFF.

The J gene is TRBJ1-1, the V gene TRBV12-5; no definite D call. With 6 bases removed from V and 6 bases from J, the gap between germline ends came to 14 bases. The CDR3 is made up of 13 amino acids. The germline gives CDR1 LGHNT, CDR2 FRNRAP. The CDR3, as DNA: TGTGCTAGTGGCCTGACACCGAGCCCTGAAGCTTTCTTT. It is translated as CASGLTPSPEAFF.

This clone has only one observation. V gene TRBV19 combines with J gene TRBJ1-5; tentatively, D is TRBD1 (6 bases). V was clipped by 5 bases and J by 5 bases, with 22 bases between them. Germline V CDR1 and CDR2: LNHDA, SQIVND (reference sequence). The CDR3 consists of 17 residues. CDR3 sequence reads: CASSFRQGQGLDQPQHF. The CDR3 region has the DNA TGTGCCAGTAGTTTTAGGCAGGGGCAGGGGCTAGATCAGCCCCAGCATTTT.

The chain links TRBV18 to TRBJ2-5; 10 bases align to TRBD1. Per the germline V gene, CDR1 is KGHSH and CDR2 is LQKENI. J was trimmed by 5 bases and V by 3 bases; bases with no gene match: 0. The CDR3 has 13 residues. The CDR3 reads CASSPGQGETQYF. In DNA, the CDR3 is TGTGCCAGCTCACCGGGACAGGGGGAGACCCAGTACTTC. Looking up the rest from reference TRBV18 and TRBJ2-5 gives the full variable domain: NAGVMQNPRHLVRRRGQEARLRCSPMKGHSHVYWYRQLPEEGLKFMVYLQKENIIDESGMPKERFSAEFPKEGPSILRIQQVVRGDSAAYFCASSPGQGETQYFGPGTRLLVL.

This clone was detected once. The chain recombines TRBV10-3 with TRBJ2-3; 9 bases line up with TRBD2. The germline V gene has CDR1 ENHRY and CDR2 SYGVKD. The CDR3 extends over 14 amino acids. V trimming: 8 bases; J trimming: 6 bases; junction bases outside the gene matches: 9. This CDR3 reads CAIRAGGSQDTQYF. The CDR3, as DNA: TGTGCCATCCGAGCGGGAGGTTCTCAGGATACGCAGTATTTT.